This T cell receptor (beta chain) originates from a study of cytomegalovirus exposure and HLA in healthy donors. General study points: Cytomegalovirus-associated TCR beta chains were listed, numbering 164. Per a later analysis, fewer than 20,000 TCR beta sequences showed association with HLA alleles at 0.05 false discovery rate. Highly shared variants forming one cluster were likely a sequencing artifact. In a later analysis, an Asian-associated ancestry cluster reportedly showed fewer N-insertions than the approximately 700-donor mean.

The PCR used 60 Vbeta and 13 Jbeta primers. Sequencing was performed with immunoSEQ multiplex PCR; in TCRdb, only in-frame clones are kept and a portion is missing. The sample consists of roughly 200,000 clones, around 77% of them appearing once. Trimming left V 5 bases short and J 2 bases short, with 9 bases between. CDR1 and CDR2 from the germline V gene are LNHDA and SQIVND (reference sequence). The length of the CDR3 is 13 residues. For this clone: Its specificity is not known.

The chain couples TRBV19 to TRBJ1-2, with D hard to call. The receptor's source is a man aged 25-45 years in good health and CMV-seronegative. The sequencing sample was made of PBMCs. The CDR3 loop is CASSYGQNYGYTF. CDR3 sequence (DNA): TGTGCCAGTAGTTATGGCCAGAACTATGGCTACACCTTC. The entire variable domain, with the rest obtained from reference TRBV19 and TRBJ1-2, is as follows: DGGITQSPKYLFRKEGQNVTLSCEQNLNHDAMYWYRQDPGQGLRLIYYSQIVNDFQKGDIAEGYSVSREKKESFPLTVTSAQKNPTAFYLCASSYGQNYGYTFGSGTRLTVV.